This T cell receptor beta chain was recovered during a study of identical twins. This clonotype was detected many times. Its target is unknown. V lost 2 bases and J lost 4, with 10 bases in between. This CDR3 is built from 14 residues. Germline V lookup: CDR1 SGHKS, CDR2 YYEKEE (reference sequence). Through template switching, a universal primer site was introduced, and the cDNA contained unique molecular identifiers. Using its own MiXCR run on the 5' RACE reads, TCRdb lists one record per CDR3 protein. The sample gives some 500,000 distinct CDR3 sequences, just under 10% of which show up once; under 3.5% is in the top ten. Study findings and constraints: Sequences that were out-of-frame, alpha and twin-shared displayed an excess of low generation probability. Insertion counts were lower in abundant cord blood beta clonotypes, a trend that memory repertoires did not show.

This same sample was also taken into another study, of yellow fever vaccine responses in identical twins.

Material: PBMCs. This receptor was obtained from a woman between 18 and 29 years old in good health. V and J are TRBV5-5 and TRBJ2-1; TRBD2 might be the D (5 bases). CDR3 nucleotide sequence: TGTGCCAGCAGCTTTAACCCGGGGTACAATGAGCAGTTCTTC. This encodes CASSFNPGYNEQFF.